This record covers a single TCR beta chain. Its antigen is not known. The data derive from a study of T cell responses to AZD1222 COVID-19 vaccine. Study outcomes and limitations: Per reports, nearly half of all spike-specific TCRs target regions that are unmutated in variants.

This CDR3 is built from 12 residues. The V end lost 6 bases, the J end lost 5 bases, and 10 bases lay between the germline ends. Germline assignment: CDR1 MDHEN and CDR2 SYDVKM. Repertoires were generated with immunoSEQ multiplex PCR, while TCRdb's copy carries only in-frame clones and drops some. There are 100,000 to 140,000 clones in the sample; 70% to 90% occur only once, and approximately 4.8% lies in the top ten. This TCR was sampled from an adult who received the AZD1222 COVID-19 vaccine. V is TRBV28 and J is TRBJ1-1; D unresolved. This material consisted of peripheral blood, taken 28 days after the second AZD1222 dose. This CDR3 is CASSLGKTEAFF. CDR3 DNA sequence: TGTGCCAGCAGCCTAGGGAAAACTGAAGCTTTCTTT.